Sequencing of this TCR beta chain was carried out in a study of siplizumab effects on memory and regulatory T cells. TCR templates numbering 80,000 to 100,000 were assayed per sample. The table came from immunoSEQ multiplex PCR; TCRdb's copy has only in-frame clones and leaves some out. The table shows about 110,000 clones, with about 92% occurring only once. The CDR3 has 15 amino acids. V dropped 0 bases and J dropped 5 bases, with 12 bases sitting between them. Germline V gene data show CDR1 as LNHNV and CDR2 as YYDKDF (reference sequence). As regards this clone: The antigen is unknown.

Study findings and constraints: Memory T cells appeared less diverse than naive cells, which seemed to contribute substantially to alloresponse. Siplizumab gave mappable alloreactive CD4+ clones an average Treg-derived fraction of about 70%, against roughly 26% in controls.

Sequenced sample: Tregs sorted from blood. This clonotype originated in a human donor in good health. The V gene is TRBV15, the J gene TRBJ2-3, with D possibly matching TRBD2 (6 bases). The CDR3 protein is CATSRDGVGGDTQYF. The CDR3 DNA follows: TGTGCCACCAGCAGAGATGGTGTGGGGGGAGATACGCAGTATTTT.